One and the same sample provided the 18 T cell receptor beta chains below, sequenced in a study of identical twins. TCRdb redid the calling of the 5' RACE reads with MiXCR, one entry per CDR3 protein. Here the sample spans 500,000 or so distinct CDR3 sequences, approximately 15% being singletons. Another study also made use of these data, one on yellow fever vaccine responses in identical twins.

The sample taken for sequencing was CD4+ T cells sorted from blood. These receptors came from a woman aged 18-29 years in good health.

The CDR3 sequence: CASKGGLRTYEQYF. CDR3 DNA: TGTGCCAGCAAGGGGGGACTGCGAACCTACGAGCAGTACTTC. The chain employs TRBV28 and TRBJ2-7; tentatively, D is TRBD1 or TRBD2 (6 bases each). This CDR3 contains 14 residues. Trimming took 7 bases from V and 2 from J, leaving 15 bases between them. The germline CDR1 and CDR2 sequences are MDHEN and SYDVKM.

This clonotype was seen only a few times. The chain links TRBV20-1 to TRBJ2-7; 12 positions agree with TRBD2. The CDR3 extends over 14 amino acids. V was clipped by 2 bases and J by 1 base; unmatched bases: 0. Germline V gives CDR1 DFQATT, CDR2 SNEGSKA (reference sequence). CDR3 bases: TGCAGTGCTAGAACTAGCGGGGGGTCCTACGAGCAGTACTTC. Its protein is CSARTSGGSYEQYF.

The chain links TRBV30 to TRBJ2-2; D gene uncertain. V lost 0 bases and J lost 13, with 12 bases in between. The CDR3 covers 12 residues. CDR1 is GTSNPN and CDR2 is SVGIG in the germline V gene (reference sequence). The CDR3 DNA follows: TGTGCCTGGAGTGTCCTTAGAGGTTGGCTGTTTTTT. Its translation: CAWSVLRGWLFF.

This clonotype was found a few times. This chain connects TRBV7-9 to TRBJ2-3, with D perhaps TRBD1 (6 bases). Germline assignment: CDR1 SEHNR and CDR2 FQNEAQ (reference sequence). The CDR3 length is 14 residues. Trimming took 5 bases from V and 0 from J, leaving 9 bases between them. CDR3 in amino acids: CASSMTGSTDTQYF. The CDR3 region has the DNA TGTGCCAGCAGCATGACAGGCAGCACAGATACGCAGTATTTT.

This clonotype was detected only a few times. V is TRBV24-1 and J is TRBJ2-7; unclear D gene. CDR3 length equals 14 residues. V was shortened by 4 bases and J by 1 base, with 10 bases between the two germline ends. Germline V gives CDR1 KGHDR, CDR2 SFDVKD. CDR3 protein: CATSDPLFSYEQYF. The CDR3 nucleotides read TGTGCCACCAGTGACCCCCTTTTTTCCTACGAGCAGTACTTC.

CDR3 bases: TGTGCCAGCAGGAGACTAGTCGCAGAGACCCAGTACTTC. Encoded protein: CASRRLVAETQYF. The rearrangement joins TRBV12-3 or TRBV12-4 to TRBJ2-5; tentatively, D is TRBD2 (6 bases). V was cut by 6 bases and J by 4 bases, with 12 bases left in between. This CDR3 contains 13 residues.

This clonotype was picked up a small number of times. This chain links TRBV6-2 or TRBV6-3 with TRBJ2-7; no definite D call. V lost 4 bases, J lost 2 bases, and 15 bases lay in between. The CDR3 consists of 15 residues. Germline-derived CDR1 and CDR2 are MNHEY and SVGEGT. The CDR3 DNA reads TGTGCCAGCAGTTTCCGGGCAACGGACCCCTACGAGCAGTACTTC. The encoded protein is CASSFRATDPYEQYF.

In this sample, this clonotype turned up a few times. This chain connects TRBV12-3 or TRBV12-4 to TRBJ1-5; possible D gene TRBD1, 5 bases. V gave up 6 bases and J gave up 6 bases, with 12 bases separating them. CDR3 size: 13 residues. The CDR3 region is CASSLQEAQPQHF. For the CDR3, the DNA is TGTGCCAGCAGCCTACAGGAGGCTCAGCCCCAGCATTTT.

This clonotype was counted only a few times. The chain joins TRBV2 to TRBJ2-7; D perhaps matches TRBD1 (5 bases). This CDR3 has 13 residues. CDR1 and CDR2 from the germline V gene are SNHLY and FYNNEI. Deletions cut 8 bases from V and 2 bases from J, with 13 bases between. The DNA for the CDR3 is TGTGCCAGCCGACTGACAGCGACCTACGAGCAGTACTTC. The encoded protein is CASRLTATYEQYF.

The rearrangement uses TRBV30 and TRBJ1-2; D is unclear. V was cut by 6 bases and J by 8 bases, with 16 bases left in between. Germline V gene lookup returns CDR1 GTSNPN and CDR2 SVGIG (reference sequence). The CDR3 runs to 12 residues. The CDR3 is CACFLVLPGYTF. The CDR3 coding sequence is TGTGCCTGCTTCCTCGTATTACCGGGCTACACCTTC.

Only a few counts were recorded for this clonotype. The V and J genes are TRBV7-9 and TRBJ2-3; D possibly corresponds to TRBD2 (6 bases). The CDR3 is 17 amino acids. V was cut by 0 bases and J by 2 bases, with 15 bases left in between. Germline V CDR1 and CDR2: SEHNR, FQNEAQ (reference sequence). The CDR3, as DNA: TGTGCCAGCAGCTTAGCAAAAGCGGGCGCCACCACAGATACGCAGTATTTT. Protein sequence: CASSLAKAGATTDTQYF. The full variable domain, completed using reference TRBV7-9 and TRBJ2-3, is DTGVSQNPRHKITKRGQNVTFRCDPISEHNRLYWYRQTLGQGPEFLTYFQNEAQLEKSRLLSDRFSAERPKGSFSTLEIQRTEQGDSAMYLCASSLAKAGATTDTQYFGPGTRLTVL.

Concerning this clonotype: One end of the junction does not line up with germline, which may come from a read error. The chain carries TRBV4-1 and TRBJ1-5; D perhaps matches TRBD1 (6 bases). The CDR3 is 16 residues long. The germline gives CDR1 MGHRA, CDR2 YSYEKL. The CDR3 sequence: CASRQVQGNSNQPQHF. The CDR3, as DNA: TGCGCCAGCAGACAAGTACAGGGAAATAGCAATCAGCCCCAGCATTTT.

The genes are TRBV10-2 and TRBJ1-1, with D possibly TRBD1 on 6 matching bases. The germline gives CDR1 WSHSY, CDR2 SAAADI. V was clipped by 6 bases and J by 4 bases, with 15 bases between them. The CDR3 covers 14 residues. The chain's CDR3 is CASSDGRGGTEAFF. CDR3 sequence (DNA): TGCGCCAGCAGCGACGGCAGGGGAGGCACTGAAGCTTTCTTT.

The CDR3 region is CSARPGQGVHEQYF. The CDR3 nucleotides read TGCAGTGCTAGGCCGGGACAGGGAGTCCACGAGCAGTACTTC. The chain joins TRBV20-1 to TRBJ2-7; the match to TRBD1 covers 9 bases. Germline CDR1 is DFQATT and CDR2 is SNEGSKA (reference sequence). Trimming cost V 3 bases and J 5 bases; bases outside gene matches: 8. The CDR3 extends over 14 amino acids.

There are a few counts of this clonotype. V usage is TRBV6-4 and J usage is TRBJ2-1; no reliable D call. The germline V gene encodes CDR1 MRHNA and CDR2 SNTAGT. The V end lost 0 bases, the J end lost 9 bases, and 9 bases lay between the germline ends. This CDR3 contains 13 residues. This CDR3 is CASSDSNGPEQFF. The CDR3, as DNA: TGTGCCAGCAGTGACTCGAATGGCCCTGAGCAGTTCTTC.

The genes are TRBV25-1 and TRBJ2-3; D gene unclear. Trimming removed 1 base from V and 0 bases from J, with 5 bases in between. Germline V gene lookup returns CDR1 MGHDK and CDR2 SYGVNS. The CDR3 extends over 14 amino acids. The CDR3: CASSELRSTDTQYF. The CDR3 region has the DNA TGTGCCAGCAGTGAATTGAGGAGCACAGATACGCAGTATTTT.

CDR3: CASSSGINYEQYF. CDR3 coding DNA: TGTGCCAGCAGCTCAGGTATCAACTACGAGCAGTACTTC. The genes are TRBV7-3 and TRBJ2-7; D remains ambiguous. Between the trimmed V and J ends, which lost 4 bases and 3 bases, there was a span of 10 bases. Germline V gives CDR1 SGHTA, CDR2 FQGTGA. The CDR3 length is 13 residues.

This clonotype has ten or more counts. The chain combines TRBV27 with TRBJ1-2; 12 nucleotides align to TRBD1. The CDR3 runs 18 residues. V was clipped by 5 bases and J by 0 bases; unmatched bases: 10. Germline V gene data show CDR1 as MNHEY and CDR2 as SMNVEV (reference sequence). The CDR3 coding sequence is TGTGCCAGCAGTCCCAGTACGGGACAGGGGGCTTCTAACTATGGCTACACCTTC. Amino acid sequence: CASSPSTGQGASNYGYTF.